The 7 T cell receptor beta chains listed next were all sequenced from one sample in a study of cytomegalovirus exposure and HLA in healthy donors. The study ran its PCR with 60 Vbeta and 13 Jbeta primers. Using immunoSEQ multiplex PCR, the repertoire was profiled, and TCRdb retains in-frame clones only, with some absent. The sample has about 250,000 clones; about nine tenths are singletons. The specimen was PBMCs. Source of these receptors: a girl aged 2 to 9 in good health and CMV-seronegative.

V gene TRBV2 combines with J gene TRBJ2-1; 7 bases align to TRBD2. The V and J ends lost 5 bases and 0 bases, in that order; junction bases with no gene match: 1. Per the germline V gene, CDR1 is SNHLY and CDR2 is FYNNEI. The CDR3 is 14 residues long. The CDR3 DNA sequence: TGTGCCAGCAGTCGCGGGAGCTCCTACAATGAGCAGTTCTTC. It is translated as CASSRGSSYNEQFF.

The chain uses TRBV2 and TRBJ2-5; 7 nucleotides align to TRBD1. The CDR3 covers 15 residues. V shed 0 bases and J 4 bases; nucleotides not matched to a gene: 5. Germline V gene lookup returns CDR1 SNHLY and CDR2 FYNNEI. Here the CDR3 DNA reads TGTGCCAGCAGTGAAGCCGGGACAGTAGGAGAGACCCAGTACTTC. Translating it yields CASSEAGTVGETQYF. Supplemented by reference TRBV2 and TRBJ2-5, the full variable domain reads EPEVTQTPSHQVTQMGQEVILRCVPISNHLYFYWYRQILGQKVEFLVSFYNNEISEKSEIFDDQFSVERPDGSNFTLKIRSTKLEDSAMYFCASSEAGTVGETQYFGPGTRLLVL.

This chain connects TRBV6-4 to TRBJ2-5; D might be TRBD1 (5 bases). V was trimmed by 11 bases and J by 1 base, leaving 14 bases between them. The CDR3 length is 13 residues. In germline, CDR1 is MRHNA, CDR2 SNTAGT. This CDR3 reads CAPLGQGQETQYF. Written as DNA, the CDR3 is TGTGCCCCACTTGGTCAGGGCCAAGAGACCCAGTACTTC.

The CDR3 DNA follows: TGCGCCAGCAGCCTGGACGGAGGGAGCTCCTACAATGAGCAGTTCTTC. It specifies CASSLDGGSSYNEQFF. This rearrangement joins TRBV4-1 to TRBJ2-1, with D perhaps TRBD2 (6 bases). V lost 4 bases and J 0 bases, leaving 13 bases between the germline ends. Per germline, CDR1 MGHRA and CDR2 YSYEKL. The length of the CDR3 is 16 residues.

The chain has TRBV9 and TRBJ1-2; 10 nucleotides match TRBD1. The length of the CDR3 is 16 residues. The germline gives CDR1 SGDLS, CDR2 YYNGEE. V shed 3 bases and J 7 bases; nucleotides not matched to a gene: 12. DNA of the CDR3: TGTGCCAGCAGCGCCCGGGACAGGGGACCTGGGGGTGGCTACACCTTC. It specifies CASSARDRGPGGGYTF.

V usage is TRBV29-1 and J usage is TRBJ2-7; 12 nucleotides agree with TRBD2. Per germline, CDR1 SQVTM and CDR2 ANQGSEA. The CDR3 consists of 14 residues. Unmatched junction bases numbered 9, after V lost 6 bases and J lost 6 bases. CDR3 nucleotides: TGCAGCGTCGAACTAGCGGGAGGTGCCGGCGAGCAGTACTTC. It is translated as CSVELAGGAGEQYF.

V usage is TRBV14 and J usage is TRBJ2-1, with 10 bases lining up with TRBD2. The length of the CDR3 is 16 residues. J was trimmed by 8 bases and V by 0 bases; bases with no gene match: 7. The germline V gene encodes CDR1 SGHDN and CDR2 FVKESK. CDR3 amino acids: CASSQDRLAGADEQFF. CDR3 DNA: TGTGCCAGCAGCCAAGACAGGCTAGCGGGAGCGGATGAGCAGTTCTTC.